This TCR beta chain was documented in a study of brain T cells in children with intractable seizures. Time point specified: blood from clinic visit 5 months post-surgery; TSC patient then seizure free. Sequencing was limited to surgery cases with top T cell transcript signatures in brain tissue. Produced via immunoSEQ multiplex PCR; TCRdb's table is partial and in-frame only. The data contain about 320,000 clones, about 94% of them singletons. CDR3 length: 15 amino acids. CDR1 is MNHNY, CDR2 SVGAGI, per germline (reference sequence). V was trimmed by 4 bases and J by 4 bases, leaving 13 bases between them.

The sequence came from a boy less than two years old with tuberous sclerosis and intractable seizures. The genes are TRBV6-6 and TRBJ2-2, with unresolved D. Sequenced material: peripheral blood, taken 4 to 5 months after surgery. CDR3 amino acids: CASSSLGPTTGELFF. The CDR3 DNA follows: TGTGCCAGCAGTTCGCTGGGCCCCACCACCGGGGAGCTGTTTTTT.